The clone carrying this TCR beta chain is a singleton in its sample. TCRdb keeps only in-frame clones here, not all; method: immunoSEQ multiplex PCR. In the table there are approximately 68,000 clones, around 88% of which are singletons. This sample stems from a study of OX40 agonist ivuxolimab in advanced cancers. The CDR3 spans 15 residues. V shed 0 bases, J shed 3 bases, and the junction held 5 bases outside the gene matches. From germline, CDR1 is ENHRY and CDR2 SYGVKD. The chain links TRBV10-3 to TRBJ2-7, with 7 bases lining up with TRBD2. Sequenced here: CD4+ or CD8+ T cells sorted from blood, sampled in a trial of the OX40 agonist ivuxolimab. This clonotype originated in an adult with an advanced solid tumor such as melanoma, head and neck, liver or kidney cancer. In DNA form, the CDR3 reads TGTGCCATCAGTGAGTCGCCTAGCGGAGACTACGAGCAGTACTTC. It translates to CAISESPSGDYEQYF.